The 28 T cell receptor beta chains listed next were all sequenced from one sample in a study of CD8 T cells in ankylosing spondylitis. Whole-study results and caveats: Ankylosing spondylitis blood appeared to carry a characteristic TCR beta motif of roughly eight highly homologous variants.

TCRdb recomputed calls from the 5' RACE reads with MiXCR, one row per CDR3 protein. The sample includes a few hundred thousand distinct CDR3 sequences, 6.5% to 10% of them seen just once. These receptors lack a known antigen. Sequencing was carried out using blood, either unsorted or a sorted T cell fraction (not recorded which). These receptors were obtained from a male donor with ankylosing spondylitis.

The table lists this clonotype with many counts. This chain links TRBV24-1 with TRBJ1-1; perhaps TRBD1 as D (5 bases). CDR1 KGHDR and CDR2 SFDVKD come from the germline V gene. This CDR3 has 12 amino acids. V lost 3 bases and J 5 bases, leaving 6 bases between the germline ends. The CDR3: CATSDGGTEAFF. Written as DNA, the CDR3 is TGTGCCACCAGTGATGGGGGGACTGAAGCTTTCTTT.

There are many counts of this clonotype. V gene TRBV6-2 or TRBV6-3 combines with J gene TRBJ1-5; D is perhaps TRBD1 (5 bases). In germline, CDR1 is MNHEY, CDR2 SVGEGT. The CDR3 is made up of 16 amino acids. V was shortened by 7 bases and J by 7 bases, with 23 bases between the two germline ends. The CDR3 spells CASTRTVRALGQPQHF. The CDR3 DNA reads TGTGCCAGCACTAGAACCGTCAGGGCGCTCGGGCAGCCCCAGCATTTT.

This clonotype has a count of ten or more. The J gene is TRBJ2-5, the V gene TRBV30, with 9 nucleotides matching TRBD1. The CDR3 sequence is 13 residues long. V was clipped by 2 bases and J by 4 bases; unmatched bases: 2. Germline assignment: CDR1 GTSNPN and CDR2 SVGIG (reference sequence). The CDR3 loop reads CAWSTGGRETQYF. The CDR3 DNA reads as TGTGCCTGGAGTACAGGGGGCCGAGAGACCCAGTACTTC. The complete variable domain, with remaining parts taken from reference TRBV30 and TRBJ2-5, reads SQTIHQWPATLVQPVGSPLSLECTVEGTSNPNLYWYRQAAGRGLQLLFYSVGIGQISSEVPQNLSASRPQDRQFILSSKKLLLSDSGFYLCAWSTGGRETQYFGPGTRLLVL.

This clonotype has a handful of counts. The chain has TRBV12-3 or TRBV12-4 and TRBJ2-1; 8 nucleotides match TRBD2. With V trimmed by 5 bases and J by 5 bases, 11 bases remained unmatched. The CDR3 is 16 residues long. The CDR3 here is CASSPPAGGFNNEQFF. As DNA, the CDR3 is TGTGCCAGCAGTCCCCCTGCGGGAGGCTTCAACAATGAGCAGTTCTTC.

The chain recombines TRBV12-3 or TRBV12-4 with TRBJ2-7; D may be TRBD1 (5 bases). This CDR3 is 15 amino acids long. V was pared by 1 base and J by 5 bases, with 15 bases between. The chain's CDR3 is CASSLDSGPIHEQYF. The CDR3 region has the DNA TGTGCCAGCAGTTTAGATTCAGGGCCGATCCACGAGCAGTACTTC.

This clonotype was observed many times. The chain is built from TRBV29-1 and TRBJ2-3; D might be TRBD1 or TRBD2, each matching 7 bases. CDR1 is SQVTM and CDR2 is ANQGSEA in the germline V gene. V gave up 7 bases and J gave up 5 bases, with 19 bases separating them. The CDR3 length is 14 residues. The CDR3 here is CSGGGGREGDTQYF. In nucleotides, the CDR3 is TGCAGCGGGGGAGGGGGCAGGGAAGGAGATACGCAGTATTTT.

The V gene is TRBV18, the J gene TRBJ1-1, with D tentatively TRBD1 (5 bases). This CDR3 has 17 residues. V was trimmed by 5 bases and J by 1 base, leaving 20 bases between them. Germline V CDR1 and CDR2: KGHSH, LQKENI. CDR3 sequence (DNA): TGTGCCAGCTCATCATCTGGGACCGCAGGTCGGAACACTGAAGCTTTCTTT. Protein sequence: CASSSSGTAGRNTEAFF.

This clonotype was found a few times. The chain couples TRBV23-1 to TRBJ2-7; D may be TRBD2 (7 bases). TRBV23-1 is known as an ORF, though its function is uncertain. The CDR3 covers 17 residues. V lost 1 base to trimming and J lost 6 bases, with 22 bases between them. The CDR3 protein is CASSQLAVTSPGAEQYF. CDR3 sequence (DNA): TGCGCCAGCAGTCAATTGGCAGTGACTAGCCCAGGGGCCGAGCAGTACTTC.

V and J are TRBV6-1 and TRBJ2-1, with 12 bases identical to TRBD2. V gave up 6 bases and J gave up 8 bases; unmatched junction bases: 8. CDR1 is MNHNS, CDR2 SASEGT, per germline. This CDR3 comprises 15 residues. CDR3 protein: CASRRGLAGWYEQFF. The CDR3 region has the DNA TGTGCCAGCAGGAGAGGACTAGCGGGGTGGTATGAGCAGTTCTTC.

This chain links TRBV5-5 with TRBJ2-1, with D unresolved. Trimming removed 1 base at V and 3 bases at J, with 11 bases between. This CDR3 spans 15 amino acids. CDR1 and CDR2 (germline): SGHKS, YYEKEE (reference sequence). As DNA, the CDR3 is TGTGCCAGCAGCTTGTACCTTTCAGGCTACAATGAGCAGTTCTTC. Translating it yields CASSLYLSGYNEQFF.

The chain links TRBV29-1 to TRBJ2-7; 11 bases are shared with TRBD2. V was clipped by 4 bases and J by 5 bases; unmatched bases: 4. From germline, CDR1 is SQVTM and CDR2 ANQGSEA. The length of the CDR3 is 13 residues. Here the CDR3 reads CSVGLAGIHEQYF. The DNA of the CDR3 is TGCAGCGTTGGACTAGCGGGAATCCACGAGCAGTACTTC.

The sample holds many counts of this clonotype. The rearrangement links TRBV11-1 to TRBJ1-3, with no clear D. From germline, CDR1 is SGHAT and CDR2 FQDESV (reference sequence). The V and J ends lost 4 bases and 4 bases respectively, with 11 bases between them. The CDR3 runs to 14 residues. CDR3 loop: CASSWDLAGNTIYF. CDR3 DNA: TGTGCCAGCAGCTGGGATCTCGCCGGAAACACCATATATTTT.

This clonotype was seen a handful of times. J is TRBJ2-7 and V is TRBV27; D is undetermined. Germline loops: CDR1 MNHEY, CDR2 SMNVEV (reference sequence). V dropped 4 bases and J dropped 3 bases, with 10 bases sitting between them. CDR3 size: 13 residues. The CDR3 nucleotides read TGTGCCAGCAGTTCGGTTCCAAACTACGAGCAGTACTTC. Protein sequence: CASSSVPNYEQYF.

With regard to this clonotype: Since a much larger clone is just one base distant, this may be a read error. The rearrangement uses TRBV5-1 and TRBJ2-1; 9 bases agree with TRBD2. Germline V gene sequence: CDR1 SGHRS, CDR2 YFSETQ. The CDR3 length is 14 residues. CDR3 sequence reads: CASRLAGEDNELFF. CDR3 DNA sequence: TGCGCCAGTAGATTAGCGGGAGAAGACAATGAGCTGTTCTTC.

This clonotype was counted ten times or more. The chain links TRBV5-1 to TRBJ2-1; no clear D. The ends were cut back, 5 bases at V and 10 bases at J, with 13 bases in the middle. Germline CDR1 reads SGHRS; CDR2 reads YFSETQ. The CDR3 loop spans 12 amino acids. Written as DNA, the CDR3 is TGCGCCAGCAGGGCGGCTCTAGAGGAGCAGTTCTTC. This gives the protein CASRAALEEQFF.

CDR3 loop: CASSFERGSYEQYF. CDR3 DNA: TGTGCCAGCAGCTTCGAAAGGGGATCCTACGAGCAGTACTTC. The V call is TRBV7-9, the J call TRBJ2-7, with a possible D match to TRBD1 (5 bases). Trimming shortened V by 3 bases and J by 1 base, and 10 bases separated the two germline ends. The CDR3 is made up of 14 amino acids. Germline CDR1 and CDR2: SEHNR and FQNEAQ (reference sequence).

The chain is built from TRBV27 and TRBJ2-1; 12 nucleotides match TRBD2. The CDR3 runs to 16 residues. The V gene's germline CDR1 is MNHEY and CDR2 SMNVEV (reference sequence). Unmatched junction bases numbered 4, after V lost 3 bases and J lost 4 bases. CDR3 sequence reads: CASSFNGLAGYNEQFF. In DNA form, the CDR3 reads TGTGCCAGCAGTTTTAATGGACTAGCGGGGTACAATGAGCAGTTCTTC.

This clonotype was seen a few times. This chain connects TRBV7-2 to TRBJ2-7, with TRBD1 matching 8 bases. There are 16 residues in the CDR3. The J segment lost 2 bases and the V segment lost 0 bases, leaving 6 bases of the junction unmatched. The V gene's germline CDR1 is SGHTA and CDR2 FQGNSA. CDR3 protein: CASSLAGGTGAYEQYF. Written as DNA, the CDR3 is TGTGCCAGCAGCTTAGCCGGCGGGACAGGAGCCTACGAGCAGTACTTC. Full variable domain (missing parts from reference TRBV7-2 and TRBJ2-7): GAGVSQSPSNKVTEKGKDVELRCDPISGHTALYWYRQSLGQGLEFLIYFQGNSAPDKSGLPSDRFSAERTGGSVSTLTIQRTQQEDSAVYLCASSLAGGTGAYEQYFGPGTRLTVT.

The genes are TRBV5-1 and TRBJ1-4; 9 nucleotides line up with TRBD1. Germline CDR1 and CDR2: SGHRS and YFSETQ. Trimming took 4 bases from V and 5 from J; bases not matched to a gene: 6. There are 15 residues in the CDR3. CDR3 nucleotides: TGCGCCAGCAGCAGAGGACAGGGGAGGAATGAAAAACTGTTTTTT. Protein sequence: CASSRGQGRNEKLFF.

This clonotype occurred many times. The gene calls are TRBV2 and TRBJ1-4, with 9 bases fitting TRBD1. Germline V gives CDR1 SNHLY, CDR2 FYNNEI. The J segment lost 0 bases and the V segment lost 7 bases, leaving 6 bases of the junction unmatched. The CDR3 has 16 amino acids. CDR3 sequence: CASTDRGLATNEKLFF. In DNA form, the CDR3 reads TGTGCCAGCACGGACAGGGGACTTGCAACTAATGAAAAACTGTTTTTT. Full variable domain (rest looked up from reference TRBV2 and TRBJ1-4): EPEVTQTPSHQVTQMGQEVILRCVPISNHLYFYWYRQILGQKVEFLVSFYNNEISEKSEIFDDQFSVERPDGSNFTLKIRSTKLEDSAMYFCASTDRGLATNEKLFFGSGTQLSVL.

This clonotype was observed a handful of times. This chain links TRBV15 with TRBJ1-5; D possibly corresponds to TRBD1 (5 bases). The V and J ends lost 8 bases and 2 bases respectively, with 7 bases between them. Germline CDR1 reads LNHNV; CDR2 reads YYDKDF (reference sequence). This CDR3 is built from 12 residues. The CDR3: CATGGGNQPQHF. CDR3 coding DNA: TGTGCCACCGGGGGGGGCAATCAGCCCCAGCATTTT.

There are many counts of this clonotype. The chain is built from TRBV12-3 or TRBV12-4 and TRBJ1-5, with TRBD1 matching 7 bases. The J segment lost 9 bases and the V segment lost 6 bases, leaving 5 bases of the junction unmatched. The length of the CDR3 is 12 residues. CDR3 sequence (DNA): TGTGCCAGCAGCCTCGGACAGGCGCCCCAGCATTTT. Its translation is CASSLGQAPQHF.

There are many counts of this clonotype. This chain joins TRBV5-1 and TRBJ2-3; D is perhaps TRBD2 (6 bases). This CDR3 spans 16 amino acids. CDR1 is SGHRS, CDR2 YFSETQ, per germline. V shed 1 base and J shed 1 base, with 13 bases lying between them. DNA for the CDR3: TGCGCCAGCAGCTTGAGGCCGGGGGTACGCACAGATACGCAGTATTTT. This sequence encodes CASSLRPGVRTDTQYF.

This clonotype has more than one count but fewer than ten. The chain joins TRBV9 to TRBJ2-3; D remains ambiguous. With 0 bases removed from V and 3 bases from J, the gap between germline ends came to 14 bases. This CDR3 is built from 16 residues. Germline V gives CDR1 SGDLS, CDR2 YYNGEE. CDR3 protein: CASSVATHGRTDTQYF. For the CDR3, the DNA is TGTGCCAGCAGCGTAGCGACTCATGGGCGGACAGATACGCAGTATTTT.

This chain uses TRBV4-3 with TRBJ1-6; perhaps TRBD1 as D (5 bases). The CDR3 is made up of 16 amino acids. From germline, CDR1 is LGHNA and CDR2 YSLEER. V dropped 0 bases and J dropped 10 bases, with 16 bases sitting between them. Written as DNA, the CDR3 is TGCGCCAGCAGCCAAGAAGCGGTGGCCCGACAGTCACCCCTCCACTTT. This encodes CASSQEAVARQSPLHF.

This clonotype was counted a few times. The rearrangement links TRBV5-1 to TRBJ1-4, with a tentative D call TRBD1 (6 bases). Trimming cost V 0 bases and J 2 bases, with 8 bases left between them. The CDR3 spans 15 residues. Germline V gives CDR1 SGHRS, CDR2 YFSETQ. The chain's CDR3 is CASSLERGTNEKLFF. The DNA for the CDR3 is TGCGCCAGCAGCTTGGAAAGGGGGACTAATGAAAAACTGTTTTTT.

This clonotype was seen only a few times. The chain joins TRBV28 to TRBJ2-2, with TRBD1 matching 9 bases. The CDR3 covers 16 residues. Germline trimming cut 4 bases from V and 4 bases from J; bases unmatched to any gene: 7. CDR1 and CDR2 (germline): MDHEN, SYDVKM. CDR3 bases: TGTGCCAGCAGTTCTTTGGGGACAGGGAGCACCGGGGAGCTGTTTTTT. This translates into CASSSLGTGSTGELFF.

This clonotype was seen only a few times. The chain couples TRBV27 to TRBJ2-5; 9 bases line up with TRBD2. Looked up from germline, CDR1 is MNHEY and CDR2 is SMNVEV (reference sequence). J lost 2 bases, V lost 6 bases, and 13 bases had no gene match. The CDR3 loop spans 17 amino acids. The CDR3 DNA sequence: TGTGCCAGCAGCCCCCAAGTGGCTAGCGGGAATCAAGAGACCCAGTACTTC. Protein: CASSPQVASGNQETQYF.